This T cell receptor (beta chain) was identified during a study of beta chain features in type 1 diabetes. By way of CD45RO/CCR7/CD25/CD127/CD95/CD27, the CD4+ regulatory, stem cell-like memory, central memory and naive cells were sorted. CDR3 length: 12 amino acids. CDR1 and CDR2 (germline): SQVTM, ANQGSEA. The V and J ends lost 5 bases and 6 bases, in that order; junction bases with no gene match: 6. The study reverse transcribed the entire isolated RNA, so it sequenced expressed TCRB transcripts. The protocol was immunoSEQ multiplex PCR, while the TCRdb copy is restricted to in-frame clones and leaves out a portion. The table has 400,000 to 600,000 clones, approximately 28% seen once; the top ten hold more than 0.055%. This clone has a handful of counts.

This sequence joins TRBV29-1 and TRBJ2-7, with 8 bases lining up with TRBD1. The sequenced material came from naive CD4+ T cells from blood. This clonotype originated in a young man in good health. The CDR3: CSVQTGGSEQYF. The CDR3 region has the DNA TGCAGCGTTCAAACAGGGGGGAGCGAGCAGTACTTC.